These 30 T cell receptor beta chains came from one sample sequenced in a study of beta chain features in type 1 diabetes. Since all of the isolated RNA was reverse transcribed, expressed TCRB transcripts were what got sequenced. The method was immunoSEQ multiplex PCR; TCRdb's version includes in-frame clones alone and lacks a portion of them. The repertoire holds approximately 40,000 clones, with 50% as singletons. Material for sequencing was stem cell memory CD4+ T cells from blood. The receptors stem from a woman aged 25 to 45 in good health.

V usage is TRBV5-1 and J usage is TRBJ2-1; 12 bases are shared with TRBD2. This CDR3 contains 15 residues. J lost 10 bases, V lost 6 bases, and 11 bases had no gene match. Germline V lookup: CDR1 SGHRS, CDR2 YFSETQ. As DNA, the CDR3 is TGCGCCAGCACCACGACTAGCGGGAGTGGTAGGGAGCAGTTCTTC. It specifies CASTTTSGSGREQFF.

The chain couples TRBV6-5 to TRBJ1-1; TRBD1 might be the D (6 bases). Trimming stripped 2 bases from V and 6 bases from J, with 16 bases between. The CDR3 is 15 amino acids. In germline, CDR1 is MNHEY, CDR2 SVGAGI. Written as DNA, the CDR3 is TGTGCCAGCAGTTACGGGTCGGGGGGCCGGGCTGAAGCTTTCTTT. Protein sequence: CASSYGSGGRAEAFF.

This chain joins TRBV6-5 and TRBJ2-3; D might be TRBD1 (5 bases). Trimming stripped 7 bases from V and 1 base from J, with 15 bases between. In germline, CDR1 is MNHEY, CDR2 SVGAGI. The CDR3 totals 15 residues. Written as DNA, the CDR3 is TGTGCCAGCAAAAAAAGACAGTATGGCACAGATACGCAGTATTTT. Protein product: CASKKRQYGTDTQYF.

V and J are TRBV9 and TRBJ1-3; weak D call: TRBD1 (6 bases). Germline CDR1 SGDLS, CDR2 YYNGEE. The CDR3 runs to 17 residues. V was pared by 3 bases and J by 7 bases, with 23 bases between. CDR3 sequence: CASSGRARGAFGNTIYF. The CDR3 DNA sequence: TGTGCCAGCAGCGGACGGGCCCGGGGGGCGTTTGGCAACACCATATATTTT.

This clone was observed a handful of times. CDR3: CASSPETSQSSYNEQFF. In nucleotides, the CDR3 is TGTGCCAGCAGCCCAGAGACTAGCCAGAGCTCCTACAATGAGCAGTTCTTC. The chain links TRBV5-4 to TRBJ2-1; 7 bases map to TRBD2. Germline V lookup: CDR1 SGHNT, CDR2 YYREEE (reference sequence). J lost 0 bases, V lost 4 bases, and 10 bases had no gene match. The CDR3 has 17 residues.

The genes are TRBV19 and TRBJ2-1, with 9 bases fitting TRBD2. This CDR3 comprises 16 residues. Losses at the gene ends were 5 bases for V and 1 base for J; bases not matched to a gene: 6. Germline-derived CDR1 and CDR2 are LNHDA and SQIVND (reference sequence). The CDR3 sequence is CASSQASGRSYNEQFF. As DNA, the CDR3 is TGTGCCAGTAGTCAAGCGAGCGGGAGGTCCTACAATGAGCAGTTCTTC.

The CDR3 region is CASSVASGRGNEQFF. Here the CDR3 DNA reads TGTGCCAGCAGTGTGGCTAGCGGGAGGGGGAATGAGCAGTTCTTC. The chain links TRBV2 to TRBJ2-1; TRBD2 agrees at 12 bases. The CDR3 has 15 residues. V shed 4 bases and J 7 bases; nucleotides not matched to a gene: 5. The germline V gene has CDR1 SNHLY and CDR2 FYNNEI.

This chain uses TRBV28 with TRBJ2-7, with TRBD2 matching 12 bases. CDR3 length: 15 amino acids. Germline V gene sequence: CDR1 MDHEN, CDR2 SYDVKM. V shed 6 bases, J shed 0 bases, and the junction held 3 bases outside the gene matches. CDR3 nucleotides: TGTGCCAGCAGGCCGACTAGCGGGGGCTCCTACGAGCAGTACTTC. This gives the protein CASRPTSGGSYEQYF. Full variable domain (outside the CDR3, taken from reference TRBV28 and TRBJ2-7): DVKVTQSSRYLVKRTGEKVFLECVQDMDHENMFWYRQDPGLGLRLIYFSYDVKMKEKGDIPEGYSVSREKKERFSLILESASTNQTSMYLCASRPTSGGSYEQYFGPGTRLTVT.

This clone occurred a few times. This sequence joins TRBV29-1 and TRBJ1-2, with 11 bases aligning to TRBD1. Germline CDR1 is SQVTM and CDR2 is ANQGSEA. The CDR3 length is 12 residues. V shed 7 bases, J shed 7 bases, and the junction held 5 bases outside the gene matches. The CDR3 spells CSAGDRGGGYTF. The CDR3 nucleotides are TGCAGCGCCGGGGACAGGGGGGGTGGCTACACCTTC.

This chain links TRBV28 with TRBJ2-1, with a weak D call TRBD2 (6 bases). The ends were cut back, 2 bases at V and 15 bases at J, with 17 bases in the middle. The germline gives CDR1 MDHEN, CDR2 SYDVKM. The CDR3 has 13 amino acids. CDR3 sequence (DNA): TGTGCCAGCAGTTTACCCCTAGCGATCGGGTTGTTCTTC. Residues: CASSLPLAIGLFF.

This clone came up a few times. The chain couples TRBV6-5 to TRBJ2-7; TRBD1 agrees at 8 bases. Germline CDR1 MNHEY, CDR2 SVGAGI. The trim removed 6 bases at V and 2 bases at J, leaving 6 bases unmatched. This CDR3 is 14 amino acids long. In DNA, the CDR3 is TGTGCCAGCAGCCCAGACAGGGGAACCTACGAGCAGTACTTC. Protein sequence: CASSPDRGTYEQYF.

The V and J genes are TRBV28 and TRBJ1-2, with TRBD1 identical over 7 bases. The ends lost 6 bases at V and 4 bases at J; junction bases unmatched: 8. This CDR3 is 14 amino acids long. The germline V gene has CDR1 MDHEN and CDR2 SYDVKM. The CDR3 coding sequence is TGTGCCAGCAGACCTGGACAGGTGCTCTATGGCTACACCTTC. Translation: CASRPGQVLYGYTF.

J is TRBJ2-7 and V is TRBV10-3; D perhaps matches TRBD1 (5 bases). Trimming took 6 bases from V and 3 from J, leaving 18 bases between them. CDR1 is ENHRY and CDR2 is SYGVKD in the germline V gene. This CDR3 region has 15 residues. The DNA for the CDR3 is TGTGCCATCAGCAAGAGTCAAGGGGCGGTCTACGAGCAGTACTTC. This encodes CAISKSQGAVYEQYF.

The chain recombines TRBV6-6 with TRBJ2-3; 10 bases map to TRBD2. The length of the CDR3 is 16 residues. In germline, CDR1 is MNHNY, CDR2 SVGAGI (reference sequence). V shed 0 bases, J shed 4 bases, and the junction held 4 bases outside the gene matches. The CDR3: CASSYSKLAGADTQYF. CDR3 sequence (DNA): TGTGCCAGCAGTTACTCGAAGCTAGCGGGAGCAGATACGCAGTATTTT.

This clone is judged medium-sized. The V gene is TRBV7-9, the J gene TRBJ2-1; a possible D gene is TRBD1 (6 bases). Between the trimmed V and J ends, which lost 6 bases and 8 bases, there was a span of 11 bases. CDR1 SEHNR and CDR2 FQNEAQ come from the germline V gene (reference sequence). The CDR3 length is 12 residues. The DNA of the CDR3 is TGTGCCAGCAGTCAACAGGGCGATGAGCAGTTCTTC. This gives the protein CASSQQGDEQFF.

V and J are TRBV5-1 and TRBJ2-7; no clear D gene. Germline V gene data show CDR1 as SGHRS and CDR2 as YFSETQ. V shed 1 base and J shed 2 bases, with 10 bases lying between them. The CDR3 has 14 amino acids. The CDR3 DNA is TGCGCCAGCAGCTTGTGGCCCCAGACCTACGAGCAGTACTTC. This gives the protein CASSLWPQTYEQYF.

Written as DNA, the CDR3 is TGCGCCAGCAGCCTTTCCGGGACTAGAGAAGAGACCCAGTACTTC. Translation gives CASSLSGTREETQYF. This chain joins TRBV4-3 and TRBJ2-5; 8 bases are shared with TRBD2. This CDR3 spans 15 amino acids. Germline loops: CDR1 LGHNA, CDR2 YSLEER. The junction had 7 bases not matched to a gene; V was cut back by 4 bases and J by 3 bases.

The rearrangement joins TRBV29-1 to TRBJ2-2; D might be TRBD2 (6 bases). CDR3 size: 15 residues. Trimming stripped 4 bases from V and 4 bases from J, with 16 bases between. Germline CDR1 reads SQVTM; CDR2 reads ANQGSEA. CDR3 sequence: CSVGGSGGGTGELFF. Written as DNA, the CDR3 is TGCAGCGTTGGAGGGTCCGGGGGTGGCACCGGGGAGCTGTTTTTT.

The count of this clone is one. The chain recombines TRBV20-1 with TRBJ2-7, with 10 nucleotides matching TRBD2. Germline V gene data show CDR1 as DFQATT and CDR2 as SNEGSKA (reference sequence). This CDR3 region has 11 residues. J was trimmed by 7 bases and V by 5 bases; bases with no gene match: 2. CDR3 residues: CSARSGREQYF. In nucleotides, the CDR3 is TGCAGTGCTCGTAGCGGGAGGGAGCAGTACTTC.

This chain links TRBV30 with TRBJ2-5; 10 positions agree with TRBD2. The CDR3 length is 14 residues. Germline V gene sequence: CDR1 GTSNPN, CDR2 SVGIG (reference sequence). V shed 4 bases, J shed 7 bases, and the junction held 9 bases outside the gene matches. CDR3: CAWMGTSVPGTQYF. The CDR3 bases are TGTGCCTGGATGGGGACTAGCGTCCCGGGGACCCAGTACTTC.

The chain couples TRBV19 to TRBJ2-7; 8 bases are shared with TRBD1. This CDR3 has 12 amino acids. Per the germline V gene, CDR1 is LNHDA and CDR2 is SQIVND (reference sequence). With 5 bases clipped from V and 4 bases from J, the junction kept 1 base outside the gene matches. CDR3: CASSDRGYEQYF. The CDR3 nucleotides are TGTGCCAGTAGTGACAGGGGATACGAGCAGTACTTC.

The V call is TRBV6-5, the J call TRBJ2-5; D is possibly TRBD2 (6 bases). This CDR3 contains 11 residues. The germline V and J ends were trimmed by 10 bases and 4 bases, with 10 bases remaining between them. Germline V CDR1 and CDR2: MNHEY, SVGAGI. CDR3 sequence reads: CATKAGETQYF. CDR3 nucleotides: TGTGCCACCAAAGCGGGAGAGACCCAGTACTTC.

This clone was seen only a few times. The sample carries other DNA sequences with the same CDR3. This chain connects TRBV7-9 to TRBJ2-5; 7 bases agree with TRBD2. Germline lookup yields CDR1 SEHNR and CDR2 FQNEAQ (reference sequence). The CDR3 spans 15 residues. With 2 bases clipped from V and 4 bases from J, the junction kept 7 bases outside the gene matches. The chain's CDR3 is CASSLNSGRGETQYF. The CDR3 DNA is TGTGCCAGCAGCTTAAATTCGGGGAGGGGAGAGACCCAGTACTTC.

The chain carries TRBV6-5 and TRBJ2-7; D is undetermined. The CDR3 consists of 10 residues. The germline V gene encodes CDR1 MNHEY and CDR2 SVGAGI. V shed 8 bases and J shed 3 bases, with 5 bases lying between them. DNA for the CDR3: TGTGCCAGCGGGCGCTACGAGCAGTACTTC. This sequence encodes CASGRYEQYF.

The rearrangement uses TRBV19 and TRBJ2-3, with TRBD2 identical over 15 bases. CDR1 is LNHDA and CDR2 is SQIVND in the germline V gene (reference sequence). Trimming removed 5 bases from V and 5 bases from J; junction bases left unmatched: 8. The CDR3 length is 17 residues. In nucleotides, the CDR3 is TGTGCCAGTAGTTCAACCGGGGGACTAGCGGGAGGAGATACGCAGTATTTT. It yields the protein CASSSTGGLAGGDTQYF. Combining the CDR3 with reference TRBV19 and TRBJ2-3 gives the whole variable domain DGGITQSPKYLFRKEGQNVTLSCEQNLNHDAMYWYRQDPGQGLRLIYYSQIVNDFQKGDIAEGYSVSREKKESFPLTVTSAQKNPTAFYLCASSSTGGLAGGDTQYFGPGTRLTVL.

This clone occurred a few times. V is TRBV28 and J is TRBJ1-5; D may be TRBD1 (5 bases). The CDR3 covers 14 residues. The germline V and J ends were trimmed by 5 bases and 9 bases, with 17 bases remaining between them. Germline V gene data show CDR1 as MDHEN and CDR2 as SYDVKM. The DNA for the CDR3 is TGTGCCAGCAGTCCCGGACACATCTGGGCGCCCCAGCATTTT. It specifies CASSPGHIWAPQHF.

The V and J genes are TRBV7-2 and TRBJ1-5; TRBD1 aligns across 10 bases. The germline V gene encodes CDR1 SGHTA and CDR2 FQGNSA. Trimming took 6 bases from V and 6 from J; bases not matched to a gene: 8. The CDR3 is 15 amino acids. Here the CDR3 reads CASSPTGGAGQPQHF. The CDR3 DNA follows: TGTGCCAGCAGTCCGACAGGGGGCGCAGGTCAGCCCCAGCATTTT.

The chain combines TRBV19 with TRBJ2-3, with D perhaps TRBD2 (6 bases). CDR3 size: 14 residues. CDR1 is LNHDA, CDR2 SQIVND, per germline (reference sequence). V lost 7 bases and J 7 bases, leaving 18 bases between the germline ends. CDR3 region: CASMAGIPPYTQYF. Written as DNA, the CDR3 is TGTGCCAGTATGGCGGGAATCCCCCCGTATACGCAGTATTTT.

The chain links TRBV6-1 to TRBJ2-2, with TRBD1 matching over 9 bases. The CDR3 loop spans 15 amino acids. Germline V gene sequence: CDR1 MNHNS, CDR2 SASEGT. Trimming took 3 bases from V and 6 from J; bases not matched to a gene: 5. CDR3 region: CASSEDRGGSGELFF. In DNA, the CDR3 is TGTGCCAGCAGTGAGGACAGGGGAGGGTCCGGGGAGCTGTTTTTT.

V and J are TRBV30 and TRBJ2-3; 8 bases match TRBD2. There are 14 residues in the CDR3. J lost 5 bases, V lost 1 base, and 5 bases had no gene match. CDR1 is GTSNPN and CDR2 is SVGIG in the germline V gene (reference sequence). CDR3 coding DNA: TGTGCCTGGAGTGGGCTAGCGGGTGGAGATACGCAGTATTTT. Its translation is CAWSGLAGGDTQYF.